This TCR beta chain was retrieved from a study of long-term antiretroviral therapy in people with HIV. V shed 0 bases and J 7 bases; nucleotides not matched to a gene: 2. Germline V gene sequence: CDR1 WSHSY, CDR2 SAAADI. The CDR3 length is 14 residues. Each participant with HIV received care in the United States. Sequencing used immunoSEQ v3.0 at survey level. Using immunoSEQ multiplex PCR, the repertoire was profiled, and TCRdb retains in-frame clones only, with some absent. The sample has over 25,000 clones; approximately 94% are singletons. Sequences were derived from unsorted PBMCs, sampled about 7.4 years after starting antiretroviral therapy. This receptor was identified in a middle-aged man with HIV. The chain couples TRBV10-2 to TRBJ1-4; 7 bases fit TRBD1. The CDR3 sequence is CASSESGQSEKLFF. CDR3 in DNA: TGCGCCAGCAGTGAGTCGGGACAGTCTGAAAAACTGTTTTTT.